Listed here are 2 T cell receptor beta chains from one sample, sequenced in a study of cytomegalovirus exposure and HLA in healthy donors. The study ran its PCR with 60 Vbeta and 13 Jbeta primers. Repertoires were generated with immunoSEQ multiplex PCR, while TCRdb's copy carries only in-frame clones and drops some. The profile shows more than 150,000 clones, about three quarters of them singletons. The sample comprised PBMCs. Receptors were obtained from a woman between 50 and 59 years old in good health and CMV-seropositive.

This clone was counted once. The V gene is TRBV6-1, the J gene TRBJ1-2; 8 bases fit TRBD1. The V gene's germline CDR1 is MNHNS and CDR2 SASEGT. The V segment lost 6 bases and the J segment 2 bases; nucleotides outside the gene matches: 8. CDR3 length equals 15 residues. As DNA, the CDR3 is TGTGCCAGCAGCTGGTCGACAGGGGCAAACTATGGCTACACCTTC. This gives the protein CASSWSTGANYGYTF.

As DNA, the CDR3 is TGTGCCAGTGGTCCAATCTGGACTAGCGGGGGTGCTCAAGAGACCCAGTACTTC. The encoded protein is CASGPIWTSGGAQETQYF. The rearrangement links TRBV27 to TRBJ2-5, with 13 bases that match TRBD2. Germline CDR1 and CDR2: MNHEY and SMNVEV (reference sequence). This CDR3 has 18 residues. V gave up 9 bases and J gave up 2 bases; unmatched junction bases: 15.